These 12 T cell receptor beta chains share one sample of origin, sequenced in a study of vaccination and CD4 T cells after COVID-19. The Oncomine TCR Beta short-read assay was what sequenced the DNA obtained from cultured CD4+ T cells. TCRdb reprocessed the PCR reads with MiXCR, giving one entry per CDR3 protein. The table lists more than 20,000 distinct CDR3 sequences, less than 45% of them singletons, with roughly 5.6% in the top ten. Time point of the sample: late sampling 161 to 241 days after vaccination in a few convalescent patients. The treatment: approximately 9-day PBMC culture with coronavirus spike peptide pools or control peptides (ViraFEST assay). These receptors lack a known antigen. The sample consisted of CD4+ T cells from blood, cultured in vitro, taken about 7 months after SARS-CoV-2 vaccination. The receptors were sampled from a human donor who had recovered from COVID-19.

This clonotype was counted only a few times. The rearrangement uses TRBV6-5 and TRBJ1-5, with 8 bases fitting TRBD1. The CDR3 extends over 15 amino acids. V was pared by 2 bases and J by 5 bases, with 5 bases of the junction left unmatched. Germline lookup yields CDR1 MNHEY and CDR2 SVGAGI. The CDR3 region has the DNA TGTGCCAGCAGTTACAACAGGGGGAAGGATCAGCCCCAGCATTTT. Its protein product is CASSYNRGKDQPQHF.

The chain uses TRBV7-3 and TRBJ2-1; 8 bases fit TRBD1. This CDR3 has 15 amino acids. CDR1 is SGHTA and CDR2 is FQGTGA in the germline V gene. V lost 5 bases and J lost 4; bases outside the gene matches: 7. The CDR3, as DNA: TGTGCCAGCAGCCCGGACAGGGATCTGTACAATGAGCAGTTCTTC. It is translated as CASSPDRDLYNEQFF.

This clonotype was detected only a few times. The gene calls are TRBV24-1 and TRBJ2-1; 13 nucleotides align to TRBD2. J gave up 2 bases and V 4 bases, and 4 bases lay outside the gene matches. This CDR3 has 17 residues. Germline CDR1 is KGHDR and CDR2 is SFDVKD. CDR3 sequence reads: CATSDPTSGRTYNEQFF. The CDR3 coding sequence is TGTGCCACCAGTGACCCGACTAGCGGGAGGACCTACAATGAGCAGTTCTTC.

This rearrangement joins TRBV20-1 to TRBJ2-1; 7 nucleotides agree with TRBD1. The CDR3 runs to 16 residues. With 0 bases clipped from V and 4 bases from J, the junction kept 9 bases outside the gene matches. Germline V lookup: CDR1 DFQATT, CDR2 SNEGSKA (reference sequence). The chain's CDR3 is CSARDRGRVSYNEQFF. The CDR3 nucleotides are TGCAGTGCTAGAGATAGGGGGCGGGTATCGTACAATGAGCAGTTCTTC.

Only a few counts were recorded for this clonotype. This rearrangement joins TRBV6-1 to TRBJ1-2; maybe TRBD1 (6 bases). V gave up 6 bases and J gave up 7 bases, with 12 bases separating them. The CDR3 sequence is 12 residues long. Germline V CDR1 and CDR2: MNHNS, SASEGT. The CDR3 DNA is TGTGCCAGCAGAGGGGGAGGGGGTGGCTACACCTTC. Translated: CASRGGGGGYTF.

This clonotype was observed a few times. The chain carries TRBV7-9 and TRBJ1-5, with TRBD1 matching over 10 bases. Germline assignment: CDR1 SEHNR and CDR2 FQNEAQ (reference sequence). Trimming removed 3 bases from V and 14 bases from J; junction bases left unmatched: 4. CDR3 length: 12 residues. The CDR3: CASSFDRGLKHF. The DNA of the CDR3 is TGTGCCAGCAGCTTTGACAGGGGGCTAAAGCATTTT. The full variable domain, rest sourced from reference TRBV7-9 and TRBJ1-5, is DTGVSQNPRHKITKRGQNVTFRCDPISEHNRLYWYRQTLGQGPEFLTYFQNEAQLEKSRLLSDRFSAERPKGSFSTLEIQRTEQGDSAMYLCASSFDRGLKHFGDGTRLSIL.

The V gene is TRBV6-1, the J gene TRBJ2-2; no firm D call. This CDR3 region has 14 residues. Between the trimmed V and J ends, which lost 1 base and 4 bases, there was a span of 7 bases. Germline assignment: CDR1 MNHNS and CDR2 SASEGT. CDR3 in amino acids: CASSEDWGTGELFF. Written as DNA, the CDR3 is TGTGCCAGCAGTGAAGATTGGGGCACCGGGGAGCTGTTTTTT.

The rearrangement joins TRBV7-6 to TRBJ1-3, with unresolved D. V lost 1 base, J lost 1 base, and 5 bases lay in between. This CDR3 has 14 residues. The germline V gene encodes CDR1 SGHVS and CDR2 FNYEAQ. CDR3 protein: CASSLDPSGNTIYF. CDR3 bases: TGTGCCAGCAGCTTAGATCCTTCTGGAAACACCATATATTTT.

This clonotype has just a few counts. The chain carries TRBV20-1 and TRBJ2-1; 7 nucleotides line up with TRBD2. The CDR3 totals 15 residues. The J segment lost 3 bases and the V segment lost 3 bases, leaving 8 bases of the junction unmatched. From germline, CDR1 is DFQATT and CDR2 SNEGSKA (reference sequence). Written as DNA, the CDR3 is TGCAGTGCTAGCGAGCCTAGCGGTGTCTACAATGAGCAGTTCTTC. This gives the protein CSASEPSGVYNEQFF.

The V call is TRBV15, the J call TRBJ2-3; 9 nucleotides agree with TRBD1. Looked up from germline, CDR1 is LNHNV and CDR2 is YYDKDF (reference sequence). CDR3 size: 16 residues. Trimming took 1 base from V and 4 from J; bases not matched to a gene: 6. The DNA of the CDR3 is TGTGCCACCAGCAGAGTCCCGGGACAGGGAGCAGATACGCAGTATTTT. Translated, it gives CATSRVPGQGADTQYF. The full variable domain, completed using reference TRBV15 and TRBJ2-3, is DAMVIQNPRYQVTQFGKPVTLSCSQTLNHNVMYWYQQKSSQAPKLLFHYYDKDFNNEADTPDNFQSRRPNTSFCFLDIRSPGLGDTAMYLCATSRVPGQGADTQYFGPGTRLTVL.

This clonotype was counted a few times. This chain uses TRBV7-8 with TRBJ2-7; 10 positions match TRBD2. This CDR3 has 16 residues. CDR1 and CDR2 from the germline V gene are SGHVS and FQNEAQ. J lost 3 bases, V lost 5 bases, and 10 bases had no gene match. The CDR3 protein is CASSTAGTSVFYEQYF. In nucleotides, the CDR3 is TGTGCCAGCAGCACTGCTGGGACTAGCGTGTTCTACGAGCAGTACTTC.

The chain employs TRBV7-6 and TRBJ2-2; TRBD2 matches 9 bases. The CDR3 extends over 14 amino acids. V lost 5 bases, J lost 6 bases, and 4 bases stayed unmatched. CDR1 is SGHVS and CDR2 is FNYEAQ in the germline V gene. CDR3 loop: CASSRSGSPGELFF. CDR3 nucleotide sequence: TGTGCCAGCAGCCGTAGCGGGAGTCCCGGGGAGCTGTTTTTT.